Below are 28 T cell receptor beta chains sequenced from a single sample in a study of T cell changes during pregnancy in multiple sclerosis. Profiling relied on immunoSEQ multiplex PCR, and the TCRdb table lists in-frame clones only, not all of them. The sample has 100,000 or so clones, about 94% seen once. Sample: peripheral blood, taken after pregnancy. The source is a female donor in good health, enrolled as a control in a pregnancy study.

DNA of the CDR3: TGCAGCGTTGGGGGGGATAACTATGGCTACACCTTC. It specifies CSVGGDNYGYTF. The V and J genes are TRBV29-1 and TRBJ1-2; a weak D match, TRBD1 (5 bases). CDR1 and CDR2 from the germline V gene are SQVTM and ANQGSEA. The CDR3 is 12 amino acids. Deletions cut 4 bases from V and 1 base from J, with 7 bases between.

The gene calls are TRBV11-3 and TRBJ2-2, with 9 positions matching TRBD1. From germline, CDR1 is SGHNT and CDR2 YENEEA. The V and J ends lost 1 base and 5 bases, in that order; junction bases with no gene match: 8. The length of the CDR3 is 17 residues. DNA for the CDR3: TGTGCCAGCAGCTTAGCGTCATGGACAGGGGAAACCGGGGAGCTGTTTTTT. The encoded protein is CASSLASWTGETGELFF.

This rearrangement joins TRBV27 to TRBJ2-3; 10 nucleotides match TRBD2. The germline V gene encodes CDR1 MNHEY and CDR2 SMNVEV (reference sequence). Germline trimming cut 3 bases from V and 1 base from J; bases unmatched to any gene: 1. This CDR3 comprises 15 residues. CDR3 amino acids: CASSFGTSGTDTQYF. CDR3 DNA: TGTGCCAGCAGTTTCGGGACTAGCGGCACAGATACGCAGTATTTT.

Written as DNA, the CDR3 is TGTGCCACCAGCAGAGATAGGTCTCGGGCAGATACGCAGTATTTT. Protein product: CATSRDRSRADTQYF. The chain is built from TRBV15 and TRBJ2-3; D ambiguous. Trimming cost V 0 bases and J 4 bases, with 11 bases left between them. CDR1 is LNHNV, CDR2 YYDKDF, per germline (reference sequence). The CDR3 totals 15 residues.

The rearrangement joins TRBV5-4 to TRBJ2-2, with 7 nucleotides matching TRBD1. V lost 4 bases, J lost 4 bases, and 10 bases stayed unmatched. Germline values: CDR1 SGHNT, CDR2 YYREEE (reference sequence). The CDR3 has 16 residues. CDR3 sequence reads: CASSPGTAVGTGELFF. The CDR3 DNA follows: TGTGCCAGCAGCCCTGGGACAGCGGTAGGCACCGGGGAGCTGTTTTTT.

The chain has TRBV5-5 and TRBJ1-1; D is unresolved. Per germline, CDR1 SGHKS and CDR2 YYEKEE (reference sequence). This CDR3 spans 13 amino acids. V was pared by 0 bases and J by 2 bases, with 5 bases between. The CDR3 region has the DNA TGTGCCAGCAGCTTGGTTCCAAACACTGAAGCTTTCTTT. Translation gives CASSLVPNTEAFF.

CDR3 nucleotides: TGTGCCAGCAGTGAGGACAGGCCATACAATGAGCAGTTCTTC. Residues: CASSEDRPYNEQFF. The chain is built from TRBV25-1 and TRBJ2-1; 7 bases line up with TRBD1. Germline CDR1 reads MGHDK; CDR2 reads SYGVNS. V gave up 3 bases and J gave up 4 bases; unmatched junction bases: 3. This CDR3 is 14 amino acids long. The whole variable domain, filled in from reference TRBV25-1 and TRBJ2-1, reads EADIYQTPRYLVIGTGKKITLECSQTMGHDKMYWYQQDPGMELHLIHYSYGVNSTEKGDLSSESTVSRIRTEHFPLTLESARPSHTSQYLCASSEDRPYNEQFFGPGTRLTVL.

This chain connects TRBV4-2 to TRBJ2-5; a weak D match, TRBD1 (5 bases). V dropped 1 base and J dropped 2 bases, with 8 bases sitting between them. CDR3 length equals 14 residues. Germline CDR1 LGHNA, CDR2 YNFKEQ. CDR3 DNA sequence: TGTGCCAGCAGCCAAGTGGACAATCAAGAGACCCAGTACTTC. Amino acid sequence: CASSQVDNQETQYF.

The chain has TRBV7-2 and TRBJ2-7; D is undetermined. The CDR3 consists of 13 residues. The germline CDR1 and CDR2 sequences are SGHTA and FQGNSA. V was cut by 5 bases and J by 2 bases, with 10 bases left in between. CDR3 amino acids: CASSPVAAYEQYF. The CDR3 nucleotides read TGTGCCAGCAGCCCCGTCGCGGCCTACGAGCAGTACTTC.

The chain couples TRBV6-1 to TRBJ1-4; D ambiguous. The CDR3 extends over 14 amino acids. Germline V lookup: CDR1 MNHNS, CDR2 SASEGT. V was cut by 3 bases and J by 8 bases, with 13 bases left in between. CDR3 bases: TGTGCCAGCAGTGAGGGAGACCGTAGGGAAAAACTGTTTTTT. Its translation: CASSEGDRREKLFF.

The chain joins TRBV29-1 to TRBJ1-2; 8 positions match TRBD1. This CDR3 is 16 amino acids long. Germline CDR1 SQVTM, CDR2 ANQGSEA. J gave up 2 bases and V 4 bases, and 12 bases lay outside the gene matches. CDR3 loop: CSVVVSGGARNYGYTF. The CDR3 DNA sequence: TGCAGCGTTGTGGTGTCAGGGGGCGCGCGGAACTATGGCTACACCTTC.

V gene TRBV28 combines with J gene TRBJ1-5, with D uncertain. Trimming left V 4 bases short and J 2 bases short, with 12 bases between. The CDR3 is made up of 15 amino acids. Germline CDR1 and CDR2: MDHEN and SYDVKM. The CDR3 DNA reads as TGTGCCAGCAGTTCCGGGCGGGATCGCAATCAGCCCCAGCATTTT. This translates into CASSSGRDRNQPQHF.

The V gene is TRBV7-8, the J gene TRBJ1-3; D remains unclear. The germline V and J ends were trimmed by 1 base and 2 bases, with 6 bases remaining between them. Germline V gives CDR1 SGHVS, CDR2 FQNEAQ. The CDR3 length is 14 residues. CDR3 coding DNA: TGTGCCAGCAGCTTAGAACAGCCTGGAAACACCATATATTTT. It encodes CASSLEQPGNTIYF. Full variable domain (missing parts from reference TRBV7-8 and TRBJ1-3): GAGVSQSPRYKVAKRGQDVALRCDPISGHVSLFWYQQALGQGPEFLTYFQNEAQLDKSGLPSDRFFAERPEGSVSTLKIQRTQQEDSAVYLCASSLEQPGNTIYFGEGSWLTVV.

The CDR3 DNA reads as TGTGCCAGCAGCAACCGCGGAGCCTACGAGCAGTACTTC. Protein sequence: CASSNRGAYEQYF. The chain couples TRBV7-2 to TRBJ2-7; the D is unclear. Trimming removed 5 bases at V and 2 bases at J, with 10 bases between. The CDR3 extends over 13 amino acids. Germline CDR1 reads SGHTA; CDR2 reads FQGNSA.

CDR3 sequence reads: CASKGQGSGELFF. The CDR3 coding sequence is TGCGCCAGCAAAGGACAGGGTAGCGGGGAGCTGTTTTTT. V and J are TRBV5-1 and TRBJ2-2; TRBD1 agrees at 8 bases. From germline, CDR1 is SGHRS and CDR2 YFSETQ. The V gene end was trimmed by 6 bases and the J gene end by 7 bases; junction bases not matched to a gene: 5. The CDR3 length is 13 residues.

V gene TRBV18 combines with J gene TRBJ2-7; D possibly corresponds to TRBD1 (8 bases). Germline V gene lookup returns CDR1 KGHSH and CDR2 LQKENI. The CDR3 extends over 14 amino acids. Trimming left V 6 bases short and J 6 bases short, with 18 bases between. In nucleotides, the CDR3 is TGTGCCAGCTCGCGGGGGCAGGGGGCTGGCGAGCAGTACTTC. Residues: CASSRGQGAGEQYF.

V is TRBV5-1 and J is TRBJ2-4; D possibly corresponds to TRBD1 (6 bases). CDR3 length: 15 residues. The V gene's germline CDR1 is SGHRS and CDR2 YFSETQ. Trimming stripped 4 bases from V and 2 bases from J, with 13 bases between. This CDR3 is CASSVDSQPKNIQYF. In nucleotides, the CDR3 is TGCGCCAGCAGCGTGGACAGCCAGCCCAAAAACATTCAGTACTTC.

V gene TRBV27 combines with J gene TRBJ2-3, with unresolved D. The CDR3 runs to 14 residues. V shed 3 bases and J shed 1 base, with 8 bases lying between them. Germline V lookup: CDR1 MNHEY, CDR2 SMNVEV (reference sequence). As DNA, the CDR3 is TGTGCCAGCAGTTTTTTTCGGGGCACAGATACGCAGTATTTT. It is translated as CASSFFRGTDTQYF.

The rearrangement joins TRBV11-2 to TRBJ2-5; 8 nucleotides agree with TRBD2. Germline V lookup: CDR1 SGHAT, CDR2 FQNNGV. CDR3 length: 17 amino acids. Losses at the gene ends were 5 bases for V and 1 base for J; bases not matched to a gene: 12. For the CDR3, the DNA is TGTGCCAGCAGCCCTATAACCAGCGGGGGTATCCAAGAGACCCAGTACTTC. Its translation: CASSPITSGGIQETQYF.

The rearrangement links TRBV4-1 to TRBJ2-7; TRBD2 matches 11 bases. After removal of 4 bases from V and 0 bases from J, the junction contained 2 bases not matched to a gene. Germline lookup yields CDR1 MGHRA and CDR2 YSYEKL. The CDR3 is made up of 15 amino acids. This chain's CDR3 is CASSPTSGTSYEQYF. The CDR3 nucleotides read TGCGCCAGCAGCCCGACTAGCGGGACCTCCTACGAGCAGTACTTC.

The genes are TRBV5-5 and TRBJ1-3; 9 nucleotides align to TRBD1. The germline V gene has CDR1 SGHKS and CDR2 YYEKEE (reference sequence). The CDR3 is 17 amino acids. V gave up 7 bases and J gave up 3 bases; unmatched junction bases: 14. CDR3: CASQTIVTGGSGNTIYF. CDR3 DNA sequence: TGTGCCAGCCAGACAATAGTTACAGGGGGCAGTGGAAACACCATATATTTT.

The chain joins TRBV5-1 to TRBJ2-1, with 10 nucleotides matching TRBD2. J lost 4 bases, V lost 4 bases, and 5 bases had no gene match. The germline CDR1 and CDR2 sequences are SGHRS and YFSETQ. There are 15 residues in the CDR3. This CDR3 is CASSPTSGDYNEQFF. CDR3 nucleotide sequence: TGCGCCAGCAGCCCCACTAGCGGGGATTACAATGAGCAGTTCTTC.

The table lists this clone with a count of one. This chain uses TRBV7-2 with TRBJ1-2, with 8 positions matching TRBD1. V shed 5 bases, J shed 8 bases, and the junction held 13 bases outside the gene matches. The CDR3 is 15 amino acids. Germline values: CDR1 SGHTA, CDR2 FQGNSA. In DNA, the CDR3 is TGTGCCAGCAGCACACGAGGACAGGGAATACTGGGCTACACCTTC. Encoded protein: CASSTRGQGILGYTF.

CDR3 coding DNA: TGCGCCAGCAGCTTGGCCCCGGGACTCAGCTCTGGGGCCAACGTCCTGACTTTC. Amino acids: CASSLAPGLSSGANVLTF. This chain uses TRBV5-1 with TRBJ2-6; tentative D call: TRBD2 (6 bases). The CDR3 contains 18 residues. Trimming took 0 bases from V and 0 from J, leaving 13 bases between them. CDR1 and CDR2 from the germline V gene are SGHRS and YFSETQ.

The chain has TRBV7-6 and TRBJ2-5; TRBD2 aligns across 8 bases. The CDR3 extends over 15 amino acids. Germline CDR1 reads SGHVS; CDR2 reads FNYEAQ. After removal of 2 bases from V and 7 bases from J, the junction contained 9 bases not matched to a gene. The CDR3 sequence is CASSLIGLALTTQYF. The CDR3 coding sequence is TGTGCCAGCAGCTTAATCGGACTAGCCCTGACGACCCAGTACTTC.

CDR3 sequence reads: CASSYRPGQYEQYF. CDR3 bases: TGTGCCAGCAGTTATCGGCCGGGACAATACGAGCAGTACTTC. The chain has TRBV6-5 and TRBJ2-5; weak D call: TRBD1 (6 bases). The end of the DNA aligns better with TRBJ2-7, so the J call may be wrong. The CDR3 extends over 14 amino acids. Germline V CDR1 and CDR2: MNHEY, SVGAGI.

V and J are TRBV9 and TRBJ2-5, with D perhaps TRBD1 (6 bases). V was cut by 2 bases and J by 2 bases, with 10 bases left in between. There are 14 residues in the CDR3. Germline CDR1 is SGDLS and CDR2 is YYNGEE. CDR3 DNA sequence: TGTGCCAGCAGCGTCGGGACACAACAAGAGACCCAGTACTTC. Protein sequence: CASSVGTQQETQYF.

This rearrangement joins TRBV10-1 to TRBJ1-2, with 7 bases aligning to TRBD1. CDR1 and CDR2 (germline): WNHNN, SYGVQD (reference sequence). The CDR3 spans 15 residues. V was clipped by 4 bases and J by 6 bases; unmatched bases: 11. CDR3 in DNA: TGCGCCAGCAGTGGGGCAGACAGGGTGAGGAATGGCTACACCTTC. This translates into CASSGADRVRNGYTF.